This T cell receptor (beta chain) was sequenced for a study of tissue T cells after allogeneic stem cell transplantation. Trimming removed 4 bases at V and 6 bases at J, with 13 bases between. Germline V gene sequence: CDR1 SGHLS, CDR2 HYDKME. The CDR3 totals 13 residues. This clone was counted a few times. The genes and germline here are from mouse. The read ends 1 residue before the CDR3 terminus; that terminus is restored from the germline J gene. Described time point: mouse harvest day 14 after allogeneic transplant. Each mouse received 10^7 T-cell-depleted marrow cells plus 10^6 splenic CD5+ T cells by tail vein. The protocol was immunoSEQ multiplex PCR, while the TCRdb copy is restricted to in-frame clones and leaves out a portion. The repertoire includes around 3,100 clones, approximately 48% of them detected once, and roughly 30% sits in the top ten.

The receptor was derived from a female BALB/c mouse given C57BL/6 T cells with graft-versus-host disease after an allogeneic hematopoietic cell transplant. What was sequenced was gut tissue. The chain is built from TRBV12-2 and TRBJ2-4; tentative D call: TRBD1 (6 bases). CDR3 DNA, as far as it was read: TGTGCCAGCTCCCCAGGGGCCGCTAACACCTTGTAC. Translated: CASSPGAANTLY. From start to end, the CDR3 is CASSPGAANTLYF.